This TCR beta chain came from a study of blood T cell repertoires in COVID-19. Turning to the study itself: The cDNA or gDNA used as material had been derived from T cells, B-cell-depleted T cells, or PBMCs.

Enrolment of Seattle patients took place during active infection, and they were followed longitudinally. This clone was counted once. As processed by the authors: Reference gene primer amplification gave estimated nucleated cell counts. Assay used: immunoSEQ multiplex PCR; TCRdb lists only in-frame clones, some missing. Clone size and the V and J calls come from that table; the DNA yielded D and trimming. Among 250,000 to 400,000 clones, around 88% were seen once, and the ten largest hold about 1.5%. V lost 7 bases, J lost 0 bases, and 18 bases lay in between. The CDR3 is 16 amino acids. Germline-derived CDR1 and CDR2 are MGHRA and YSYEKL.

The TCR originated in a woman younger than 45 with COVID-19, enrolled during active disease. Specimen: peripheral blood. This chain joins TRBV4-1 and TRBJ1-1; D possibly corresponds to TRBD1 (6 bases). This CDR3 is CASKWVGTTLNTEAFF. The CDR3 nucleotides read TGCGCCAGCAAGTGGGTCGGGACAACTTTGAACACTGAAGCTTTCTTT.